The sequence of this TCR beta chain was determined in a study of cytomegalovirus exposure and HLA in healthy donors. Study as a whole: Of the donors genotyped, 300 to 500 in all, around 77% fell in the Caucasian-associated ancestry cluster.

Study-wide results and limits: Common viral pathogens seemed, in a later analysis, to connect with several of the most significant clusters.

The CDR3 spans 11 residues. Trimming took 3 bases from V and 10 from J; bases not matched to a gene: 5. CDR1 is SQVTM and CDR2 is ANQGSEA in the germline V gene. PCR involved 60 Vbeta and 13 Jbeta primers. Original analysis: Around 9.9 million shared chains were among the roughly 78 million unique TCR beta chains that a later analysis counted. Repertoires were generated with immunoSEQ multiplex PCR, while TCRdb's copy carries only in-frame clones and drops some. The DNA gave D and trimming, while V, J and clone size come from that table. The sample lists nearly 65,000 clones, 73% seen once, with around 5.4% in the top ten. Comments on this clone: The antigen remains undetermined.

The sequencing input was PBMCs. The gene calls are TRBV29-1 and TRBJ1-1, with 7 bases fitting TRBD1. This receptor was obtained from a man in his forties or fifties in good health and CMV-seronegative. As DNA, the CDR3 is TGCAGCGTTGATAGACAGGGCGTAGCTTTCTTT. Encoded protein: CSVDRQGVAFF.